The sequence of this TCR beta chain was determined in a study of shared clonotypes between healthy human individuals. Study information: Ranging from 18 to 49 in age, donors were two women and a few men. General study points: Only blood samples were collected, and tissue repertoires likely differ. It was anticipated that sequencing depth would influence how many clonotypes donors shared.

Original handling: Filtering of immunoSEQ junctional sequences could not match full-length read filtering. Some clones are missing from TCRdb's copy, which holds only in-frame ones; the method was immunoSEQ multiplex PCR. D and trimming were read from the DNA, whereas the V and J calls and clone size are those reported in that table. The data hold about 480,000 clones, with less than 85% observed a single time. The CDR3 contains 13 residues. Germline assignment: CDR1 SGDLS and CDR2 YYNGEE. Trimming stripped 4 bases from V and 10 bases from J, with 14 bases between. To note about this clone: No antigen is known for it.

The chain is built from TRBV9 and TRBJ1-4; no clear D. This clonotype was sampled from a middle-aged woman in good health. Some clones in this sample may be carry-over from other donors' samples. The sequenced material came from PBMCs. The CDR3 is CASSPPGRGKLFF. DNA for the CDR3: TGTGCCAGCAGCCCACCGGGTCGGGGAAAACTGTTTTTT.